This is a list of T cell receptor beta chains from one sample in a study of blood T cell repertoires in COVID-19. Measured with immunoSEQ multiplex PCR; TCRdb has only the in-frame clones, and not every one. The repertoire includes approximately 330,000 clones, approximately 90% of them detected once, and approximately 9.9% sits in the top ten. The sequencing input was peripheral blood. Receptors originate from a man aged 25-40 years with COVID-19, enrolled during active disease. Both conserved end residues are part of each CDR3. Fields, in order: J gene, D gene, V gene, clone size, CDR3 DNA, CDR3 protein. A D gene is named only where the DNA matches it firmly. Clone size appears in some rows only: once, few, many, or a class for an expanded clone.

J gene: TRBJ1-2; D gene: TRBD1; V gene: TRBV7-2; clone size: few; CDR3 DNA: TGTGCCAGCAGCTTAGTTGGCCGGGACAGGATCCTCACCTTC; CDR3 protein: CASSLVGRDRILTF
J gene: TRBJ2-3; D gene: .; V gene: TRBV6-2/TRBV6-3; clone size: .; CDR3 DNA: TGTGCCAGCAGTTCTTCCGGGACTCCCTTGAGCACAGATACGCAGTATTTT; CDR3 protein: CASSSSGTPLSTDTQYF
J gene: TRBJ1-1; D gene: .; V gene: TRBV7-9; clone size: .; CDR3 DNA: TGTGCCAGCAGCTTGCGCGGGGGAGAAGCTTTCTTT; CDR3 protein: CASSLRGGEAFF
J gene: TRBJ1-5; D gene: .; V gene: TRBV10-1; clone size: few; CDR3 DNA: TGCGCCACTAACAGGTGCCCCCAGCATTTT; CDR3 protein: CATNRCPQHF
J gene: TRBJ2-3; D gene: .; V gene: TRBV7-3; clone size: .; CDR3 DNA: TGTGCCAGCAGCTTCCCCCACACAGATACGCAGTATTTT; CDR3 protein: CASSFPHTDTQYF
J gene: TRBJ2-5; D gene: TRBD2; V gene: TRBV7-2; clone size: .; CDR3 DNA: TGTGCCAGCAGCTTAGGCCTAGCGGGATACCAAGAGACCCAGTACTTC; CDR3 protein: CASSLGLAGYQETQYF
J gene: TRBJ1-5; D gene: .; V gene: TRBV28; clone size: .; CDR3 DNA: TGTGCCAGCAGGAGTCAGGGGTTTTGGACGCAGCCCCAGCATTTT; CDR3 protein: CASRSQGFWTQPQHF
J gene: TRBJ1-2; D gene: .; V gene: TRBV7-9; clone size: few; CDR3 DNA: TGTGCCAGCAGCTTGACAGATTATGGCTACACCTTC; CDR3 protein: CASSLTDYGYTF
J gene: TRBJ2-7; D gene: TRBD1; V gene: TRBV7-2; clone size: .; CDR3 DNA: TGTGCCAGCAGCGTCCCGGGACAGGGGCAGGCTACCTACGAGCAGTACTTC; CDR3 protein: CASSVPGQGQATYEQYF
J gene: TRBJ2-5; D gene: TRBD2; V gene: TRBV6-1; clone size: .; CDR3 DNA: TGTGCCAGCAGTGAAGCTTACGGGGGGGGAGAGACCCAGTACTTC; CDR3 protein: CASSEAYGGGETQYF
J gene: TRBJ2-7; D gene: TRBD1; V gene: TRBV18; clone size: .; CDR3 DNA: TGTGCCAGCTCACCACTCCCCGGGACAGGGGGGTACGAGCAGTACTTC; CDR3 protein: CASSPLPGTGGYEQYF
J gene: TRBJ2-1; D gene: TRBD1; V gene: TRBV7-3; clone size: .; CDR3 DNA: TGTGCCAGCAGCTTACCGGGACAGGATTTATACAATGAGCAGTTCTTC; CDR3 protein: CASSLPGQDLYNEQFF
J gene: TRBJ2-3; D gene: TRBD2; V gene: TRBV13; clone size: once; CDR3 DNA: TGTGCCAGCAGCCTCGGGGACTATAGCACAGATACGCAGTATTTT; CDR3 protein: CASSLGDYSTDTQYF
J gene: TRBJ1-5; D gene: .; V gene: TRBV27; clone size: .; CDR3 DNA: TGTGCCAGCAGTTTGGGCAGCAATCAGCCCCAGCATTTT; CDR3 protein: CASSLGSNQPQHF